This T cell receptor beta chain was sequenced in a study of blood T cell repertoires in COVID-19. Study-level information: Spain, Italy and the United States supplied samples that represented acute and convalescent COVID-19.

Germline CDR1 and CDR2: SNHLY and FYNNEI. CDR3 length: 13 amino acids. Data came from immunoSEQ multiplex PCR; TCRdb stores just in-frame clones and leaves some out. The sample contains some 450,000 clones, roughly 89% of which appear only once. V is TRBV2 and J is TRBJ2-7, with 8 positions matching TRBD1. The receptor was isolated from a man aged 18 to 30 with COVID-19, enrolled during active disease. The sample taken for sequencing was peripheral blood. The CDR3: CALHRTGWDEQYF. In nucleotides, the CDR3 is TGTGCACTCCACCGGACAGGGTGGGACGAGCAGTACTTC.